This T cell receptor beta chain was found in a study of T cells in Graves' hyperthyroidism and ophthalmopathy. Study context: Peripheral blood was taken when the disease was first diagnosed, before any treatment began.

Study results and limitations: From stable hyperthyroidism, ophthalmopathy was separated by a 13 V-J model. Blood also carried most thyroid clonotypes expanded above 0.001.

Amplified regions were TCR beta CDR3 sequences from RNA transcripts. HTBI primers were used for first-round RT-PCR of the TCR CDR3. TCRdb re-derived calls from the multiplex PCR reads in MiXCR, one entry per CDR3 protein. Among fewer than 40,000 distinct CDR3 sequences listed, 52% were seen once. The sample holds many counts of this clonotype. Its cognate antigen is unknown. Sequenced sample: blood. This sequence was found in a woman between 40 and 50 years old with Graves' ophthalmopathy.

As DNA, the CDR3 is TGTGCCAGTATAGAGCCCCAGCATTTT. Protein sequence: CASIEPQHF. This chain uses TRBV19 with TRBJ1-5; D uncertain. This CDR3 has 9 amino acids. Germline V gene lookup returns CDR1 LNHDA and CDR2 SQIVND (reference sequence). V was trimmed by 7 bases and J by 8 bases, leaving 3 bases between them.